These 12 T cell receptor beta chains were sequenced from one sample in a study of T cell responses to AZD1222 COVID-19 vaccine. Method: immunoSEQ multiplex PCR; TCRdb's copy keeps in-frame clones and lacks some. In the table there are about 140,000 clones, roughly 93% of which are singletons. The specimen was peripheral blood, collected on day 0 of MenACWY control vaccination. The receptors come from an adult in good health.

This clone was seen just once. The chain employs TRBV24-1 and TRBJ1-1; no clear D. Germline values: CDR1 KGHDR, CDR2 SFDVKD. CDR3 size: 13 residues. The V end lost 1 base, the J end lost 2 bases, and 4 bases lay between the germline ends. DNA for the CDR3: TGTGCCACCAGTGATTTATTTAACACTGAAGCTTTCTTT. Amino acid sequence: CATSDLFNTEAFF.

This chain joins TRBV6-1 and TRBJ2-3, with unresolved D. Per the germline V gene, CDR1 is MNHNS and CDR2 is SASEGT. The CDR3 runs 14 residues. Trimming stripped 3 bases from V and 5 bases from J, with 12 bases between. CDR3 protein: CASSERRVGDTQYF. The CDR3 DNA sequence: TGTGCCAGCAGTGAGCGAAGAGTGGGAGATACGCAGTATTTT.

The chain has TRBV24-1 and TRBJ1-2; 7 bases line up with TRBD1. The CDR3 covers 12 residues. Looked up from germline, CDR1 is KGHDR and CDR2 is SFDVKD. Germline trimming cut 4 bases from V and 5 bases from J; bases unmatched to any gene: 0. CDR3 nucleotides: TGTGCCACCAGTGACAGGGGGTATGGCTACACCTTC. Its translation is CATSDRGYGYTF.

The chain employs TRBV5-1 and TRBJ2-6; tentative D call: TRBD2 (6 bases). Trimming removed 4 bases from V and 2 bases from J, with 13 bases in between. The V gene's germline CDR1 is SGHRS and CDR2 YFSETQ. The CDR3 runs 16 residues. The CDR3 DNA follows: TGCGCCAGCAGCGTTTCATCGGGGGCTGGGGCCAACGTCCTGACTTTC. Translating it yields CASSVSSGAGANVLTF.

The chain recombines TRBV7-2 with TRBJ1-5; the D is unclear. V was pared by 1 base and J by 9 bases, with 13 bases between. The germline V gene has CDR1 SGHTA and CDR2 FQGNSA. The CDR3 has 14 amino acids. The CDR3 protein is CASSLGAILSPQHF. In nucleotides, the CDR3 is TGTGCCAGCAGCTTAGGCGCGATCTTATCGCCCCAGCATTTT.

The V and J genes are TRBV12-3 or TRBV12-4 and TRBJ1-1; no clear D gene. The V end lost 4 bases, the J end lost 1 base, and 7 bases lay between the germline ends. The CDR3 length is 13 residues. In DNA, the CDR3 is TGTGCCAGCAGTTCGGACTGGAACACTGAAGCTTTCTTT. This sequence encodes CASSSDWNTEAFF.

This chain joins TRBV5-1 and TRBJ2-6, with TRBD2 matching 9 bases. The V gene end was trimmed by 5 bases and the J gene end by 2 bases; junction bases not matched to a gene: 2. Germline CDR1 reads SGHRS; CDR2 reads YFSETQ. This CDR3 contains 15 residues. CDR3 sequence: CASSRTSAGANVLTF. The CDR3 DNA follows: TGCGCCAGCAGTCGGACTAGCGCTGGGGCCAACGTCCTGACTTTC.

J is TRBJ1-1 and V is TRBV6-5; the D is unclear. The V end was cut by 2 bases, the J end by 6 bases, with 10 bases between. CDR1 is MNHEY and CDR2 is SVGAGI in the germline V gene. The CDR3 contains 13 residues. As DNA, the CDR3 is TGTGCCAGCAGTTACGGGAGCGTGGCTGAAGCTTTCTTT. This sequence encodes CASSYGSVAEAFF.

The chain couples TRBV6-4 to TRBJ2-3; 11 bases are a match to TRBD2. CDR1 and CDR2 (germline): MRHNA, SNTAGT. V gave up 8 bases and J gave up 6 bases; unmatched junction bases: 13. CDR3 length: 16 amino acids. Here the CDR3 reads CASSNLAGGLTDTQYF. The CDR3 DNA follows: TGTGCCAGCTCAAATTTAGCGGGAGGGCTTACGGATACGCAGTATTTT.

This chain uses TRBV11-2 with TRBJ2-1; 9 bases agree with TRBD1. With V trimmed by 4 bases and J by 9 bases, 4 bases remained unmatched. This CDR3 is 13 amino acids long. The V gene's germline CDR1 is SGHAT and CDR2 FQNNGV. CDR3 sequence (DNA): TGTGCCAGCAGCTGGGACAGGGCTGGTGAGCAGTTCTTC. Its translation is CASSWDRAGEQFF.

The CDR3 DNA sequence: TGTGCCAGCAGCTCCCTTACCTATGGCTACACCTTC. Amino acid sequence: CASSSLTYGYTF. The chain links TRBV9 to TRBJ1-2; D not certain. CDR1 and CDR2 from the germline V gene are SGDLS and YYNGEE. Between the trimmed V and J ends, which lost 4 bases and 4 bases, there was a span of 8 bases. CDR3 length equals 12 residues.

This chain links TRBV11-2 with TRBJ2-7, with D tentatively TRBD2 (5 bases). There are 12 residues in the CDR3. Germline CDR1 reads SGHAT; CDR2 reads FQNNGV. Trimming took 3 bases from V and 3 from J, leaving 6 bases between them. CDR3 sequence reads: CASSFAGYEQYF. The CDR3 DNA is TGTGCCAGCAGCTTCGCGGGCTACGAGCAGTACTTC.